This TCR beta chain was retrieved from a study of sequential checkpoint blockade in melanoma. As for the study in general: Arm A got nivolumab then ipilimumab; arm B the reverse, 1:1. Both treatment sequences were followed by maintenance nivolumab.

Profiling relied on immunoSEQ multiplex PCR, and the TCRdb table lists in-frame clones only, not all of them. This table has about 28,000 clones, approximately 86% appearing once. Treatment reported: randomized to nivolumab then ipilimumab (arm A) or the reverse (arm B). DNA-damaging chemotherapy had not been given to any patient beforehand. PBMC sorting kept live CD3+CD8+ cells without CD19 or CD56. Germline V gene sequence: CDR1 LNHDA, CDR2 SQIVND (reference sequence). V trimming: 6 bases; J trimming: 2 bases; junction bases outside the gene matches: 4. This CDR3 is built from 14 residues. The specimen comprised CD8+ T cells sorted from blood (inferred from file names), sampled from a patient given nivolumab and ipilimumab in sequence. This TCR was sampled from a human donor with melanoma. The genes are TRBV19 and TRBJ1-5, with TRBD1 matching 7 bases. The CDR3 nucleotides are TGTGCCAGTAGAACAGGGGCAGGCAATCAGCCCCAGCATTTT. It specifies CASRTGAGNQPQHF.